The clone carrying this T cell receptor beta chain occurred a few times. Its antigen is unknown. Every bit of the isolated RNA underwent reverse transcription, so sequencing read expressed TCRB transcripts. Profiling relied on immunoSEQ multiplex PCR, and the TCRdb table lists in-frame clones only, not all of them. The top ten hold roughly 0.04% of the sample, which has some 410,000 clones, more than 11% seen once. Based on CD45RO/CCR7/CD25/CD127/CD95/CD27, CD4+ regulatory, stem cell-like memory, naive and central memory cells were sorted. CDR3 length: 16 residues. With V trimmed by 8 bases and J by 2 bases, 6 bases remained unmatched. The sample belongs to a study of beta chain features in type 1 diabetes. Study details: What patients shared with healthy donors was a similar profile of age, gender and cell yields. General study findings and limits: Patients' naive, central memory and regulatory TCRB repertoires appeared more alike than those of healthy donors.

This clonotype was sampled from a man younger than 40 in good health. The J gene is TRBJ2-3, the V gene TRBV23-1; 14 bases are shared with TRBD2. TRBV23-1 is sorted into the ORF group, with uncertain function. Sequenced: naive CD4+ T cells from blood. The DNA for the CDR3 is TGCGCCAGCGACCCGGGACTAGCGGGAGTCACAGATACGCAGTATTTT. Its protein product is CASDPGLAGVTDTQYF.